The clone carrying this T cell receptor (beta chain) has only one observation. The antigen remains unidentified. The data were taken from a study of cytomegalovirus exposure and HLA in healthy donors. Vbeta (60) and Jbeta (13) primers were used in the PCR. Method: immunoSEQ multiplex PCR; TCRdb's copy keeps in-frame clones and lacks some. Of around 63,000 clones listed, around three quarters are singletons. Donors showed nominal health when sampled, although they likely had unrecorded immune exposures. V lost 2 bases to trimming and J lost 7 bases, with 6 bases between them. Germline V gene data show CDR1 as SGHRS and CDR2 as YFSETQ. This CDR3 region has 11 residues. The study's findings and limits: One cluster of highly shared sequence variants probably arose as a sequencing artifact. Researchers reported in a later analysis that common viral pathogens appeared linked to several top clusters. Researchers counted 164 TCR beta chains as cytomegalovirus-associated.

Sequencing was done on a sample of PBMCs. The source of this sequence is a man between 60 and 75 years old in good health and CMV-seropositive. The chain couples TRBV5-1 to TRBJ1-1; the D is unclear. DNA of the CDR3: TGCGCCAGCAGCTTCGGGTATGAAGCTTTCTTT. The encoded protein is CASSFGYEAFF.